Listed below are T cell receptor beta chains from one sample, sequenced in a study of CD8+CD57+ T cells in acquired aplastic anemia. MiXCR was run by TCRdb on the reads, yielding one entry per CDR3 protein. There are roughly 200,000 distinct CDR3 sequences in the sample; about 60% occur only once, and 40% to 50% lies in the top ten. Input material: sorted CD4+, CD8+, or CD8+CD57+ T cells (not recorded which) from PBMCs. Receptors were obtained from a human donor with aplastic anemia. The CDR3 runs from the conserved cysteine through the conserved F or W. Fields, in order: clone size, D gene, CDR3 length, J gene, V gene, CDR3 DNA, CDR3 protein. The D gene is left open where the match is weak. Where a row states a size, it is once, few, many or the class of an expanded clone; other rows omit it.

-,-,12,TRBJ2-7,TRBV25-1,TGTGCCAGCAGTGACCGGACAGCCGAGCAGTACTTC,CASSDRTAEQYF
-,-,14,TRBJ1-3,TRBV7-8,TGTGCCAGCAGCCAAGGACAGACTGGAAACACCATATATTTT,CASSQGQTGNTIYF
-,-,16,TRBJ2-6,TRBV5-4,TGTGCCAGCAGCTTGGTGGGGTATGGGGGGGCCAACGTCCTGACTTTC,CASSLVGYGGANVLTF
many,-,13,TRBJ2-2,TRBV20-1,TGCAGTGCCGACTTGAAGGGCACCGGGGAGCTGTTTTTT,CSADLKGTGELFF
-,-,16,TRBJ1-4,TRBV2,TGTGCCAGCAGTTGGGTCCGGGACACTCAGGACGAAAAACTGTTTTTT,CASSWVRDTQDEKLFF
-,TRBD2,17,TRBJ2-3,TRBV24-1,TGTGCCACCAGTGAATATACTAGCGGGGGGTCCACAGATACGCAGTATTTT,CATSEYTSGGSTDTQYF
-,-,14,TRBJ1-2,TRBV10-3,TGTGCCTCGGGGAAACAGGAGACTAACTATGGCTACACCTTC,CASGKQETNYGYTF
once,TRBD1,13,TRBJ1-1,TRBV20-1,TGCAGTGCTAGAGAACCAGGGGGCACTGAAGCTTTCTTT,CSAREPGGTEAFF
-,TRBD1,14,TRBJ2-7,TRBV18,TGTGCCAGCTCAGGAGGGACAGGGTCCTACGAGCAGTACTTC,CASSGGTGSYEQYF
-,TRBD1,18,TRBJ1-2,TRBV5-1,TGCGCCAGCAGCCCTATACGACAGGGGGCGTCGAGGTCCTATCGCTACACCTTC,CASSPIRQGASRSYRYTF
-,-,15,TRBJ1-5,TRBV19,TGTGCCAGTAGCATAGAAGCTTATAGCAATCAGCCCCAGCATTTT,CASSIEAYSNQPQHF
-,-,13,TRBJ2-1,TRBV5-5,TGTGCCAGCAGCCCGACAGGTAGGAATGAGCAGTTCTTC,CASSPTGRNEQFF
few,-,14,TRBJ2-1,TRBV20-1,TGCAGTGCTAGTAGTTCCTCCGGGGCCGGGCAGCAGTTCTTC,CSASSSSGAGQQFF
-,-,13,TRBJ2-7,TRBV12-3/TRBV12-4,TGTGCCAGCAGTTCTGGCATTATCTACGAGCAGTACTTC,CASSSGIIYEQYF
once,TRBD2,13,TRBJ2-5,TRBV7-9,TGTGCCACCAGCGGGGGGCCCGGGGAGACCCAGTACTTC,CATSGGPGETQYF
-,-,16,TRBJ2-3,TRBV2,TGTGCCAGCAGCTTCTCCCCGCCGGGAGAGGCCGTTACGCAGTATTTT,CASSFSPPGEAVTQYF
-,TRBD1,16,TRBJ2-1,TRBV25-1,TGTGCCAGCAAGCCGACCGGGACAGGTCCCTACAATGAGCAGTTCTTC,CASKPTGTGPYNEQFF
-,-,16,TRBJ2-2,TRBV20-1,TGCAGTGCTAGAGATGCCCTCCGCGGGGACACCGGGGAGCTGTTTTTT,CSARDALRGDTGELFF
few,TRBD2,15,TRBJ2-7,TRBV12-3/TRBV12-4,TGTGCCAGCAGCCGTACGAGCGGGGGGACCTACGAGCAGTACTTC,CASSRTSGGTYEQYF
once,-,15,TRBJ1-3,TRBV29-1,TGCAGCGTTGATCTGGGGGCTTCCTCTGGAAACACCATATATTTT,CSVDLGASSGNTIYF
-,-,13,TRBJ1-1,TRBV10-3,TGTGCCATCAGTGACCTAGGGGGGGCTGAAGCTTTCTTT,CAISDLGGAEAFF
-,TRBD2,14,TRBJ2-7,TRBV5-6,TGTGCCAGCAGCTTTCTACCAGCGGGAGTTGAGCAGTACTTC,CASSFLPAGVEQYF
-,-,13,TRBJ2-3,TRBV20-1,TGCAGCAAGAGCGTAGGGTCCCCCGATACGCAGTATTTT,CSKSVGSPDTQYF
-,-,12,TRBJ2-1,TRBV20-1,TGCAGTGGACACCACGGAGGCAATGAGCAGTTCTTC,CSGHHGGNEQFF
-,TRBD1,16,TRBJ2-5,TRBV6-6,TGTGCCAGCAGTCCCGCCGGACAGGGGGGGTACGAGACCCAGTACTTC,CASSPAGQGGYETQYF
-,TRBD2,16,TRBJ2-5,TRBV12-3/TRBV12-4,TGTGCCAGCAGTTTGGGGGGAGCGGGGGGTAAGGAGACCCAGTACTTC,CASSLGGAGGKETQYF
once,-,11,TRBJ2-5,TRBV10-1,TGCGCCAGCAGTGAGATGGAGACCCAGTACTTC,CASSEMETQYF
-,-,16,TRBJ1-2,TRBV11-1,TGTGCCAGCAGCTTACAGGGCTTCGGTCCCTCCTATGGCTACACCTTC,CASSLQGFGPSYGYTF
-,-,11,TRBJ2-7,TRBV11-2,TGTGCCAGCAGGGGCGGCTACGAGCAGTACTTC,CASRGGYEQYF
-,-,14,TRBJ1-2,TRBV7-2,TGTGCCAGCACCGCAGGACAGTCCAACTATGGCTACACCTTC,CASTAGQSNYGYTF
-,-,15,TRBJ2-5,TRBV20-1,TGCAGTGCTAGAGATCGGTCTAGGGGGCAAGAGACCCAGTACTTC,CSARDRSRGQETQYF
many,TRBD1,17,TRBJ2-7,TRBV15,TGTGCCACCAGCGGGGCGTCGCTTCCGACAGGGACCTACGAGCAGTACTTC,CATSGASLPTGTYEQYF
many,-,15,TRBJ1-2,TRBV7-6,TGTGCCAGCAGCTTACTTGATTTGTCAGCTGATGGCTACACCTTC,CASSLLDLSADGYTF
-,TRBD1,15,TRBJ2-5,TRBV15,TGTGCCACCAGCCCTTCAGGGGGCAAAGTAGAGACCCAGTACTTC,CATSPSGGKVETQYF
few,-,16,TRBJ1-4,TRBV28,TGTGCCAGCAGTGGCTACAGGGCTATGACTAATGAAAAACTGTTTTTT,CASSGYRAMTNEKLFF
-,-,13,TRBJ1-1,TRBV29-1,TGCAGCGTTGTCTTAACGGGGTTCACTGAAGCTTTCTTT,CSVVLTGFTEAFF
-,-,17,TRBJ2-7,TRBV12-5,TGTGCTAGTGGTTTGGTACTGGGTCAGGGGTCCTCCTACGAGCAGTACTTC,CASGLVLGQGSSYEQYF
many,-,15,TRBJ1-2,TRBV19,TGTGCCAGTACCAGGTGGGGGGGTCCCCTCTATGGCTACACCTTC,CASTRWGGPLYGYTF
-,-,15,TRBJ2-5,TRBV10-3,TGTGCCATCAGTGAGGTATCCCGGGACGGAGAGACCCAGTACTTC,CAISEVSRDGETQYF
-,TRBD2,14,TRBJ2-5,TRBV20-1,TGCAGTGCTAGAGCGGGGGGATTGGCAGAGACCCAGTACTTC,CSARAGGLAETQYF
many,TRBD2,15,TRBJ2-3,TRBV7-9,TGTGCCAGCAGCTTCCTAGCGGGGGTGGCAGATACGCAGTATTTT,CASSFLAGVADTQYF
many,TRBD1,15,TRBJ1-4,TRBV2,TGTGCCGCGAAAACAGGGGGCGAGGAAATTGCAAAACTGTTTTTT,CAAKTGGEEIAKLFF
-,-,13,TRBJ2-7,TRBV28,TGTGCCAGCAGTCGCGCCCAGACCGGCGAGCAGTACTTC,CASSRAQTGEQYF
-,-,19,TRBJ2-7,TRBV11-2,TGTGCCAGCAGCGAGGGGGGGGGGTACCGGGACAGCAGAACCTACGAGCAGTACTTC,CASSEGGGYRDSRTYEQYF
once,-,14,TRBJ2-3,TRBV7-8,TGTGCCAGCAGCAGAGGGGCCAGCACAGATACGCAGTATTTT,CASSRGASTDTQYF
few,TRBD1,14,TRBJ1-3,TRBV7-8,TGTGCCAGCAGCGAGGACAGGGGGGTATACACCATATATTTT,CASSEDRGVYTIYF
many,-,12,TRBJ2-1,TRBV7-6,TGTGCCAGCAGCTTAGCCGCGGAGGAGCAGTTCTTC,CASSLAAEEQFF
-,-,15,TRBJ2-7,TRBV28,TGTGCCAGCAGTCCTATAGCAGGGGGGCCCTACGAGCAGTACTTC,CASSPIAGGPYEQYF
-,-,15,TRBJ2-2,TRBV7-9,TGTGCCAGCAGCGTGCAGGGACAGAACACCGGGGAGCTGTTTTTT,CASSVQGQNTGELFF
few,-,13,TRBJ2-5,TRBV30,TGTGCCTGGAGTGTAGGGGCCGTAGAGACCCAGTACTTC,CAWSVGAVETQYF
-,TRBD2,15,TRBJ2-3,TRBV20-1,TGCAGTGCTAGTGGACTAGCGGGAGCCACAGATACGCAGTATTTT,CSASGLAGATDTQYF
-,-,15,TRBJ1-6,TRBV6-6,TGTGCCAGCAGTGTTACATGGGACGGTCTTTCACCCCTCCACTTT,CASSVTWDGLSPLHF
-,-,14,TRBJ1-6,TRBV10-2,TGCGCCAGCAGTGAGGTGGGCCGTGGGTCACCCCTCCACTTT,CASSEVGRGSPLHF
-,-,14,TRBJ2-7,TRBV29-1,TGCAGCGTTGAGACCGGGACCGCCCAGGACGAGCAGTACTTC,CSVETGTAQDEQYF
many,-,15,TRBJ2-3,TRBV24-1,TGTGCCACCAGTGATACGGTAGGGGGCACAGATACGCAGTATTTT,CATSDTVGGTDTQYF
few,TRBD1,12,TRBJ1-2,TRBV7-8,TGTGCCAGCACAGGGGGCGCAGATGGCTACACCTTC,CASTGGADGYTF
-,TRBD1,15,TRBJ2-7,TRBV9,TGTGCCAGCAGTTACTCGACGGGACAGGGGACCGAGCAGTACTTC,CASSYSTGQGTEQYF
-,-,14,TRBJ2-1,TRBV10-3,TGTGCCACCCAAATAGGAGACTCCTACAATGAGCAGTTCTTC,CATQIGDSYNEQFF
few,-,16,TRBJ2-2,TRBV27,TGTGCCAGCAGTTTATCGAACATAGGGAAAACCGGGGAGCTGTTTTTT,CASSLSNIGKTGELFF